These 28 T cell receptor beta chains originate from one sample sequenced in a study of technical replicates of blood from a few donors. The table came from immunoSEQ multiplex PCR; TCRdb's copy has only in-frame clones and leaves some out. The sample includes roughly 80,000 clones, around 93% of them seen just once. Sequencing input: T cells isolated from PBMCs. The receptors here all came from a human donor in good health.

The chain links TRBV10-1 to TRBJ2-2; D is uncertain. The CDR3 contains 14 residues. Trimming removed 0 bases from V and 6 bases from J, with 8 bases in between. CDR1 and CDR2 from the germline V gene are WNHNN and SYGVQD (reference sequence). The CDR3 is CASSESLAAGELFF. In DNA form, the CDR3 reads TGCGCCAGCAGTGAGTCCTTGGCCGCCGGGGAGCTGTTTTTT.

V gene TRBV9 combines with J gene TRBJ1-4, with a possible D match to TRBD1 (5 bases). The CDR3 has 14 residues. The germline V gene has CDR1 SGDLS and CDR2 YYNGEE. Trimming took off 2 bases at V and 7 bases at J, with 12 bases between the two ends. The CDR3 here is CASSVKVGGEKLFF. The CDR3 coding sequence is TGTGCCAGCAGCGTCAAGGTCGGGGGTGAAAAACTGTTTTTT. Filled out from reference TRBV9 and TRBJ1-4, the complete variable domain reads DSGVTQTPKHLITATGQRVTLRCSPRSGDLSVYWYQQSLDQGLQFLIQYYNGEERAKGNILERFSAQQFPDLHSELNLSSLELGDSALYFCASSVKVGGEKLFFGSGTQLSVL.

V usage is TRBV5-1 and J usage is TRBJ2-2; 8 nucleotides line up with TRBD2. The CDR3 loop spans 16 amino acids. V lost 2 bases, J lost 2 bases, and 5 bases stayed unmatched. Per germline, CDR1 SGHRS and CDR2 YFSETQ. The CDR3 loop reads CASSLTSGLNTGELFF. In DNA, the CDR3 is TGCGCCAGCAGCTTAACTAGCGGACTAAACACCGGGGAGCTGTTTTTT.

V usage is TRBV5-6 and J usage is TRBJ1-6; maybe TRBD1 (6 bases). Trimming removed 4 bases at V and 4 bases at J, with 12 bases between. The CDR3 is 15 residues long. CDR1 and CDR2 from the germline V gene are SGHDT and YYEEEE. The CDR3 region is CASSPATGYNSPLHF. In DNA form, the CDR3 reads TGTGCCAGCAGCCCGGCGACAGGATATAATTCACCCCTCCACTTT.

The rearrangement uses TRBV5-4 and TRBJ2-7; D is unresolved. Trimming removed 1 base from V and 2 bases from J, with 4 bases in between. The CDR3 has 12 amino acids. Germline V gene sequence: CDR1 SGHNT, CDR2 YYREEE (reference sequence). The DNA of the CDR3 is TGTGCCAGCAGCTTGTATGCCTACGAGCAGTACTTC. Protein product: CASSLYAYEQYF.

This clone is a singleton in its sample. The V gene is TRBV28, the J gene TRBJ2-3, with TRBD1 matching 7 bases. Germline trimming cut 2 bases from V and 4 bases from J; bases unmatched to any gene: 9. Germline loops: CDR1 MDHEN, CDR2 SYDVKM. This CDR3 has 16 residues. The CDR3 sequence is CASSLPHRGAADTQYF. Here the CDR3 DNA reads TGTGCCAGCAGTTTACCCCACAGGGGAGCAGCAGATACGCAGTATTTT.

The CDR3 here is CATSGGRISEQYF. Written as DNA, the CDR3 is TGTGCCACCTCAGGGGGACGTATATCCGAGCAGTACTTC. The chain uses TRBV2 and TRBJ2-7, with TRBD1 matching over 7 bases. Germline V CDR1 and CDR2: SNHLY, FYNNEI. V lost 10 bases and J lost 6; bases outside the gene matches: 12. The length of the CDR3 is 13 residues.

The chain joins TRBV5-1 to TRBJ2-1, with 7 bases identical to TRBD2. The CDR3 is made up of 16 amino acids. V gave up 0 bases and J gave up 8 bases; unmatched junction bases: 11. CDR1 is SGHRS and CDR2 is YFSETQ in the germline V gene. The CDR3 is CASSLASSGPGDEQFF. In DNA form, the CDR3 reads TGCGCCAGCAGCTTGGCTTCTAGCGGTCCTGGGGATGAGCAGTTCTTC.

This clone appeared once. The chain has TRBV19 and TRBJ2-1; D unresolved. CDR1 LNHDA and CDR2 SQIVND come from the germline V gene (reference sequence). V was cut by 3 bases and J by 3 bases, with 3 bases left in between. This CDR3 has 12 amino acids. The DNA of the CDR3 is TGTGCCAGTAGTATCAACTACAATGAGCAGTTCTTC. Encoded protein: CASSINYNEQFF. Drawing the rest from reference TRBV19 and TRBJ2-1, the complete variable domain is DGGITQSPKYLFRKEGQNVTLSCEQNLNHDAMYWYRQDPGQGLRLIYYSQIVNDFQKGDIAEGYSVSREKKESFPLTVTSAQKNPTAFYLCASSINYNEQFFGPGTRLTVL.

The gene calls are TRBV11-2 and TRBJ2-7, with 9 bases fitting TRBD1. V lost 3 bases and J lost 5; bases outside the gene matches: 5. CDR1 is SGHAT, CDR2 FQNNGV, per germline. This CDR3 comprises 14 residues. CDR3 nucleotide sequence: TGTGCCAGCAGCTTCATACAGGGGGCGGACGAGCAGTACTTC. This encodes CASSFIQGADEQYF.

V gene TRBV6-5 combines with J gene TRBJ1-2, with 7 bases matching TRBD1. V was clipped by 4 bases and J by 4 bases; unmatched bases: 6. This CDR3 spans 14 amino acids. Germline lookup yields CDR1 MNHEY and CDR2 SVGAGI. In DNA, the CDR3 is TGTGCCAGCAGTTCCTCGGGACAGTCCTATGGCTACACCTTC. Encoded protein: CASSSSGQSYGYTF.

As regards this clone: Compared with germline, one end of the junction differs, possibly owing to a read error. The chain uses TRBV7-9 and TRBJ2-5; tentative D call: TRBD2 (6 bases). Germline V gene sequence: CDR1 SEHNR, CDR2 FQNEAQ (reference sequence). The CDR3 loop spans 13 amino acids. CDR3 sequence: CAVYGGTTETQYF. CDR3 nucleotides: TGCGCGGTCTACGGAGGGACGACAGAGACCCAGTACTTC.

The chain has TRBV5-1 and TRBJ2-2, with D maybe TRBD2 (5 bases). V shed 4 bases and J shed 5 bases, with 9 bases lying between them. The CDR3 spans 13 residues. The germline V gene has CDR1 SGHRS and CDR2 YFSETQ. The CDR3 reads CASSPDSTGELFF. DNA for the CDR3: TGCGCCAGCAGCCCGGACTCAACCGGGGAGCTGTTTTTT.

The chain joins TRBV30 to TRBJ2-3; D is perhaps TRBD2 (5 bases). This CDR3 has 14 residues. Trimming removed 2 bases from V and 2 bases from J, with 11 bases in between. Looked up from germline, CDR1 is GTSNPN and CDR2 is SVGIG (reference sequence). CDR3 bases: TGTGCCTGGAGTCCTAGCCTAGCCACAGATACGCAGTATTTT. Protein sequence: CAWSPSLATDTQYF.

The V gene is TRBV11-2, the J gene TRBJ2-7; 11 bases are shared with TRBD2. V dropped 5 bases and J dropped 7; count of bases not matched to a gene: 16. Germline V gives CDR1 SGHAT, CDR2 FQNNGV. This CDR3 contains 17 residues. The CDR3 bases are TGTGCCAGCAGCAATCTATTAGCGGGGGGGCCGTCGGGGGAGCAGTACTTC. This encodes CASSNLLAGGPSGEQYF.

This chain links TRBV20-1 with TRBJ1-2; the D is unclear. Germline lookup yields CDR1 DFQATT and CDR2 SNEGSKA (reference sequence). The V end was cut by 0 bases, the J end by 6 bases, with 5 bases between. The CDR3 contains 11 residues. As DNA, the CDR3 is TGCAGTGCTAGAGATCTAGATGGCTACACCTTC. As protein: CSARDLDGYTF.

The J gene is TRBJ2-7, the V gene TRBV4-1; 12 positions agree with TRBD2. Germline V gene data show CDR1 as MGHRA and CDR2 as YSYEKL. V dropped 4 bases and J dropped 2; count of bases not matched to a gene: 6. The CDR3 consists of 16 residues. CDR3 in DNA: TGCGCCAGCAGCCCTTCCGGACTAGCGGGGACCTACGAGCAGTACTTC. This translates into CASSPSGLAGTYEQYF.

This clone was observed a single time. The chain carries TRBV5-1 and TRBJ2-2; 8 bases map to TRBD2. CDR1 is SGHRS, CDR2 YFSETQ, per germline. V was pared by 4 bases and J by 5 bases, with 13 bases of the junction left unmatched. The CDR3 extends over 17 amino acids. CDR3 DNA: TGCGCCAGCAGCGACCAGGTCGGCGGGGGGTATACCGGGGAGCTGTTTTTT. This translates into CASSDQVGGGYTGELFF.

The rearrangement links TRBV6-1 to TRBJ2-1; the D gene is possibly TRBD2 (5 bases). Trimming took off 2 bases at V and 9 bases at J, with 14 bases between the two ends. The CDR3 has 14 residues. Germline CDR1 and CDR2: MNHNS and SASEGT. Written as DNA, the CDR3 is TGTGCCAGCAGTGAAAACGGGGTTGGAATTGAGCAGTTCTTC. Residues: CASSENGVGIEQFF.

The chain combines TRBV11-3 with TRBJ1-1; D is uncertain. The CDR3 runs to 12 residues. Germline CDR1 reads SGHNT; CDR2 reads YENEEA. Trimming removed 4 bases at V and 10 bases at J, with 13 bases between. CDR3 DNA sequence: TGTGCCAGCAGCTCGCAGGCCCTGGGAGCTTTCTTT. This gives the protein CASSSQALGAFF.

The chain has TRBV29-1 and TRBJ2-1, with TRBD2 matching over 14 bases. The CDR3 is 17 residues long. Germline assignment: CDR1 SQVTM and CDR2 ANQGSEA. J gave up 5 bases and V 7 bases, and 13 bases lay outside the gene matches. The CDR3 nucleotides read TGCAGCGCTGATGGGACTAGCGGGAGCCACAGGGACAATGAGCAGTTCTTC. Protein: CSADGTSGSHRDNEQFF.

This rearrangement joins TRBV12-5 to TRBJ1-2; D is possibly TRBD1 (5 bases). V was cut by 2 bases and J by 4 bases, with 17 bases left in between. The CDR3 covers 16 residues. Germline V gene data show CDR1 as LGHNT and CDR2 as FRNRAP. The CDR3 DNA reads as TGTGCTAGTGGTTTGTTACTCCCCAGGGTGGCCTATGGCTACACCTTC. It encodes CASGLLLPRVAYGYTF.

CDR3 in amino acids: CASSLWQGRDEKLFF. Written as DNA, the CDR3 is TGCGCCAGCAGCTTGTGGCAGGGGCGGGATGAAAAACTGTTTTTT. The V gene is TRBV5-1, the J gene TRBJ1-4; the D gene is possibly TRBD1 (6 bases). CDR1 is SGHRS, CDR2 YFSETQ, per germline. V lost 1 base, J lost 6 bases, and 13 bases lay in between. This CDR3 is built from 15 residues.

The rearrangement joins TRBV4-1 to TRBJ2-3; 7 bases match TRBD1. Germline V gives CDR1 MGHRA, CDR2 YSYEKL. The CDR3 runs 16 residues. V lost 4 bases and J lost 2; bases outside the gene matches: 9. CDR3 sequence reads: CASSLTGQDFTDTQYF. CDR3 sequence (DNA): TGCGCCAGCAGCCTAACCGGACAGGACTTCACAGATACGCAGTATTTT.

The V call is TRBV11-2, the J call TRBJ2-3; tentative D call: TRBD2 (6 bases). V was trimmed by 5 bases and J by 0 bases, leaving 15 bases between them. Germline CDR1 and CDR2: SGHAT and FQNNGV. This CDR3 has 16 amino acids. The CDR3 loop is CASSPHSGSSTDTQYF. In nucleotides, the CDR3 is TGTGCCAGCAGCCCGCACAGCGGGTCTAGCACAGATACGCAGTATTTT.

The genes are TRBV6-5 and TRBJ2-7; 8 nucleotides agree with TRBD1. The V segment lost 6 bases and the J segment 3 bases; nucleotides outside the gene matches: 10. Germline loops: CDR1 MNHEY, CDR2 SVGAGI. This CDR3 is built from 15 residues. The chain's CDR3 is CASRPDRGGIYEQYF. As DNA, the CDR3 is TGTGCCAGCAGACCCGACAGGGGAGGTATCTACGAGCAGTACTTC.

J is TRBJ2-1 and V is TRBV9, with D unresolved. Germline CDR1 is SGDLS and CDR2 is YYNGEE. V was shortened by 2 bases and J by 4 bases, with 7 bases between the two germline ends. The CDR3 contains 13 residues. The CDR3 DNA sequence: TGTGCCAGCAGCGTCCAGTGGTACAATGAGCAGTTCTTC. This translates into CASSVQWYNEQFF.

The chain recombines TRBV27 with TRBJ1-2; possibly TRBD1 for D (5 bases). CDR1 and CDR2 (germline): MNHEY, SMNVEV (reference sequence). Between the trimmed V and J ends, which lost 1 base and 5 bases, there was a span of 11 bases. This CDR3 comprises 14 residues. The chain's CDR3 is CASSLWGGDYGYTF. CDR3 DNA sequence: TGTGCCAGCAGTTTATGGGGGGGAGATTATGGCTACACCTTC.